This T cell receptor (beta chain) comes out of a study of spatial heterogeneity in lung cancer. Whole-study results and caveats: Within tumors, counts of expanded alpha and beta TCRs tracked tumor mutation counts.

Described time point: sample taken at primary tumor resection. Of note for this clonotype: Its antigen remains unidentified. In a library made to pick up alpha chains, this beta chain is a stray read with a size that means little.

V lost 4 bases to trimming and J lost 2 bases, with 22 bases between them. This CDR3 spans 18 amino acids. TCRdb independently ran MiXCR on the 5' RACE reads; one entry per CDR3 protein. The profile shows 8,700 or so distinct CDR3 sequences, more than 13% of them singletons. The clonotype comes from a male donor with early-stage non-small cell lung cancer. The chain uses TRBV12-3 or TRBV12-4 and TRBJ2-3; D is perhaps TRBD2 (6 bases). The material sequenced was lung tumor tissue, taken at surgery. This CDR3 reads CASSSPAYSGLFTDTQYF. Written as DNA, the CDR3 is TGTGCCAGCAGTTCCCCCGCCTATTCGGGACTCTTCACAGATACGCAGTATTTT.